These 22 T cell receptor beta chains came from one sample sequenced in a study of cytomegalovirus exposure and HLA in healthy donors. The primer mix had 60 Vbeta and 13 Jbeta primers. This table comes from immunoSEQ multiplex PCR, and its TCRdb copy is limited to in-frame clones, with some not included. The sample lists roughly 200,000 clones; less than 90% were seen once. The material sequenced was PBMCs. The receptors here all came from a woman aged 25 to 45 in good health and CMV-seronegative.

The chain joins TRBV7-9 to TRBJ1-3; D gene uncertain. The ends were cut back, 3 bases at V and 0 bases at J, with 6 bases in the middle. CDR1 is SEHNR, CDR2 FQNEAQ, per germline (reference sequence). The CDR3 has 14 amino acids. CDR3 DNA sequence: TGTGCCAGCAGCTTGAGTTTCTCTGGAAACACCATATATTTT. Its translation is CASSLSFSGNTIYF.

The CDR3 sequence: CASSRIIGGKSDTQYF. The CDR3 DNA reads TGTGCCAGCAGTAGGATAATCGGGGGAAAGTCAGATACGCAGTATTTT. V usage is TRBV28 and J usage is TRBJ2-3, with D possibly TRBD2 on 6 matching bases. Between the trimmed V and J ends, which lost 5 bases and 4 bases, there was a span of 19 bases. CDR3 length: 16 residues. CDR1 MDHEN and CDR2 SYDVKM come from the germline V gene.

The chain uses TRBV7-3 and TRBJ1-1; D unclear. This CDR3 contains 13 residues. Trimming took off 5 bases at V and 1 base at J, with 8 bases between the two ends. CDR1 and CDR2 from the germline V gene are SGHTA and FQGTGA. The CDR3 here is CASSQTPNTEAFF. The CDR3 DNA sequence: TGTGCCAGCAGCCAAACACCGAACACTGAAGCTTTCTTT.

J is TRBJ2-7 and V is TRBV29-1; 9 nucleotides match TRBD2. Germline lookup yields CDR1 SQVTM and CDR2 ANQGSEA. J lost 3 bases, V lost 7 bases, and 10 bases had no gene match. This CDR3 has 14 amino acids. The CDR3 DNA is TGCAGCGCCGCTTCGGCTAGCGGGATCTACGAGCAGTACTTC. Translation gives CSAASASGIYEQYF.

CDR3: CASSVEGGDQPQHF. The CDR3 DNA sequence: TGTGCCAGCAGCGTAGAAGGGGGGGATCAGCCCCAGCATTTT. V gene TRBV9 combines with J gene TRBJ1-5; tentatively, D is TRBD1 (6 bases). Trimming removed 0 bases at V and 5 bases at J, with 9 bases between. The CDR3 covers 14 residues. CDR1 and CDR2 (germline): SGDLS, YYNGEE.

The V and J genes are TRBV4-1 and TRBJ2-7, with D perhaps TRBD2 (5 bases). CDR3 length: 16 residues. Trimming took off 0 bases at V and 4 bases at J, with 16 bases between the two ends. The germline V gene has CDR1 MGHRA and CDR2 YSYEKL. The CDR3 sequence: CASSQEIAFSGYEQYF. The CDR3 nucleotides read TGCGCCAGCAGCCAAGAAATAGCTTTCTCGGGGTACGAGCAGTACTTC.

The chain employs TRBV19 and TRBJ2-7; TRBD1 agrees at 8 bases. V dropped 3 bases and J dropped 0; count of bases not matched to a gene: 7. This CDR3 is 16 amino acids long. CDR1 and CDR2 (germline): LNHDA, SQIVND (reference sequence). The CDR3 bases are TGTGCCAGTAGTATCGATACCGGGACAGGCTCCTACGAGCAGTACTTC. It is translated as CASSIDTGTGSYEQYF.

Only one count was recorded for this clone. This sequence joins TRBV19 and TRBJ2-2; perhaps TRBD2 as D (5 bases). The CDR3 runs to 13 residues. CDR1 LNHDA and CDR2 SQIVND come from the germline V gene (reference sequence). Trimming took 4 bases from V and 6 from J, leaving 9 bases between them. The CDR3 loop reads CASSTLDSGELFF. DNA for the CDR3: TGTGCCAGTAGTACCTTGGACTCCGGGGAGCTGTTTTTT.

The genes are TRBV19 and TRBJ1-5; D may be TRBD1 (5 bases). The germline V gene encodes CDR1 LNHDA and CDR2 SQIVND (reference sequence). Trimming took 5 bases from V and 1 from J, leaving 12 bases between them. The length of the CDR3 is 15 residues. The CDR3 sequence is CASSGGGRSNQPQHF. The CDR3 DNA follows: TGTGCCAGTAGTGGGGGAGGACGGAGCAATCAGCCCCAGCATTTT.

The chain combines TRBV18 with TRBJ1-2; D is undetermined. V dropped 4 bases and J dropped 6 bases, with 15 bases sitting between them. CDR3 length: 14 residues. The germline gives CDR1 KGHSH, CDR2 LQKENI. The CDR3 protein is CASSRAQISDGYTF. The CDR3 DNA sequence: TGTGCCAGCTCACGGGCCCAAATCTCCGATGGCTACACCTTC. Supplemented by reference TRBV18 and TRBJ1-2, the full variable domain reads NAGVMQNPRHLVRRRGQEARLRCSPMKGHSHVYWYRQLPEEGLKFMVYLQKENIIDESGMPKERFSAEFPKEGPSILRIQQVVRGDSAAYFCASSRAQISDGYTFGSGTRLTVV.

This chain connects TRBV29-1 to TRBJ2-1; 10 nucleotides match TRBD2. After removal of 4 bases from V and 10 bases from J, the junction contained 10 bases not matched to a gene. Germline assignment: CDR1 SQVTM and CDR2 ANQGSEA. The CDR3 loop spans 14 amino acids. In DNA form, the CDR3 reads TGCAGCGTTGTGAGCAGCGGGGGGGCGCGGGAGCAGTTCTTC. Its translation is CSVVSSGGAREQFF.

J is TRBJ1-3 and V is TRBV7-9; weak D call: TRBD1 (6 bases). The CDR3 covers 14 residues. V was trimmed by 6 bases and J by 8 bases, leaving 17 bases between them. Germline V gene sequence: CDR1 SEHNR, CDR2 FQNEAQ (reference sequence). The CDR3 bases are TGTGCCAGCAGGTTGGTGGGGGCCCAGGACACCATATATTTT. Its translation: CASRLVGAQDTIYF.

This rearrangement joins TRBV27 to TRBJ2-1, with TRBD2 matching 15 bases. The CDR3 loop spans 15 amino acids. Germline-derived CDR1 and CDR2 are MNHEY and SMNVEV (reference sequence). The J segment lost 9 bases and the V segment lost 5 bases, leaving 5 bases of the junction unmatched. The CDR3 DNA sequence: TGTGCCAGCAGTCAAGGACTAGCGGGGGGGACTGAGCAGTTCTTC. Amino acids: CASSQGLAGGTEQFF.

The CDR3 nucleotides are TGTGCCAGTAACAGGGGTTCTGGAAACACCATATATTTT. It encodes CASNRGSGNTIYF. The chain is built from TRBV19 and TRBJ1-3; 7 nucleotides match TRBD1. Germline CDR1 is LNHDA and CDR2 is SQIVND (reference sequence). This CDR3 contains 13 residues. The ends lost 7 bases at V and 1 base at J; junction bases unmatched: 1.

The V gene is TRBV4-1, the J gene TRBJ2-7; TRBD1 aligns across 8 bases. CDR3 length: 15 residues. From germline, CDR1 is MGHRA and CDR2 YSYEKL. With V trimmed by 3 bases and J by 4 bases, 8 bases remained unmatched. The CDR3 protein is CASSQSGQGYYEQYF. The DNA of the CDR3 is TGCGCCAGCAGCCAGAGCGGACAGGGTTATTACGAGCAGTACTTC.

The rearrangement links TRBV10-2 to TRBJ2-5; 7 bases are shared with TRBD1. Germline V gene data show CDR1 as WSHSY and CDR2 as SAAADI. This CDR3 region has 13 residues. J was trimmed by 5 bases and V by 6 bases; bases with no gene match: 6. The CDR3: CASRVTGAETQYF. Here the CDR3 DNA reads TGCGCCAGCAGAGTCACAGGGGCGGAGACCCAGTACTTC.

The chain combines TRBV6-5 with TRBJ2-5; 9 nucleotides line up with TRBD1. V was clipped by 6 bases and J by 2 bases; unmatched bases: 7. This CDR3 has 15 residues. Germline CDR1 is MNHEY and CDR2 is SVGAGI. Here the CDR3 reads CASSTGTGRQETQYF. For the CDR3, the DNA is TGTGCCAGCAGCACCGGGACAGGGAGGCAAGAGACCCAGTACTTC.

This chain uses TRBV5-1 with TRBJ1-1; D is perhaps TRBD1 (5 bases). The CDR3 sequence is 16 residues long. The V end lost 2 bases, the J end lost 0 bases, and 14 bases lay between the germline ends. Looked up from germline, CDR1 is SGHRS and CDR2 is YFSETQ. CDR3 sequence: CASSFRRGSMNTEAFF. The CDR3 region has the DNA TGCGCCAGCAGCTTTCGGAGGGGCTCCATGAACACTGAAGCTTTCTTT. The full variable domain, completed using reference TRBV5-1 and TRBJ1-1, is KAGVTQTPRYLIKTRGQQVTLSCSPISGHRSVSWYQQTPGQGLQFLFEYFSETQRNKGNFPGRFSGRQFSNSRSEMNVSTLELGDSALYLCASSFRRGSMNTEAFFGQGTRLTVV.

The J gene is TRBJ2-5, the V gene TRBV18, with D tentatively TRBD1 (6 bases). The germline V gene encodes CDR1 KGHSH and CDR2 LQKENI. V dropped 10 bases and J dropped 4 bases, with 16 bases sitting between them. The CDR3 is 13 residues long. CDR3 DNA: TGTGCCACTTCCCCGGGACAAGCAGAGACCCAGTACTTC. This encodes CATSPGQAETQYF.

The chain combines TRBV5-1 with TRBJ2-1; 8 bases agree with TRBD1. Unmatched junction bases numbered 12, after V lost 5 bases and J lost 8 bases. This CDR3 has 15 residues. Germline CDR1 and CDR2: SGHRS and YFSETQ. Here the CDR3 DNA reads TGCGCCAGCAGTCCTGGGACAGGCGGTGATCATGAGCAGTTCTTC. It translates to CASSPGTGGDHEQFF.

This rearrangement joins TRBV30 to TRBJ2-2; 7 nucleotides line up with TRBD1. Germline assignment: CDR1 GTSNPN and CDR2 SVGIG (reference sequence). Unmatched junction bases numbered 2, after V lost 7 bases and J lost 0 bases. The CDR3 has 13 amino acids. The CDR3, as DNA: TGTGCCTCAGACAGGGCGAACACCGGGGAGCTGTTTTTT. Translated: CASDRANTGELFF.

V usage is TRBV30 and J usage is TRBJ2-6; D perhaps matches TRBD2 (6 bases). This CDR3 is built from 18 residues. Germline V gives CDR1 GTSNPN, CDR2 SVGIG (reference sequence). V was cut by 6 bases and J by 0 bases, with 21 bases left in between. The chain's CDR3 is CACRSGSVGDSGANVLTF. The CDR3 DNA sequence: TGTGCCTGCCGCTCCGGGAGCGTTGGGGACTCTGGGGCCAACGTCCTGACTTTC.